Reported below is one TCR beta chain. Its antigen remains undetermined. No much larger clonotype is one base removed from it; base qualities were not supplied. The CDR3 regions of human TCRbeta chains were subjected to immunosequencing. As for the authors' bioinformatics: Repertoire TCRs were checked for matches against a reference library of SARS-CoV-2-specific TCRs that had been generated using the MIRA antigen-specificity platform. Breadth was defined as the fraction of unique TCRs that were SARS-CoV-2-associated, and depth was defined as the fraction of total T cells that were SARS-CoV-2-associated. Each spike-specific TCR was assigned to its reactive spike region and to a CD4 or CD8 class using the MIRA data. Log10-transformed breadth and depth values were compared by one-way ANOVA with Sidak's multiple comparisons tests. TCRdb mirrors the immuneACCESS table, restricted to in-frame sequences. Some clones are absent from its copies; in checked studies, under half trace to an unresolved V gene, and the reason for the others is unknown. That table furnishes V, J and clone size, whereas the DNA furnished D and trimming. This sample is represented by 100,000 to 150,000 clones; over 75% of them were singletons. About 10% of the sample is in the top ten clones.

Taken from the germline V gene (reference sequence), the CDR1 and CDR2 loops are GTSNPN and SVGIG. Trimming removed 1 base from V and 0 bases from J, leaving 5 bases between the germline ends. Including cysteine and phenylalanine, the CDR3 has 13 amino acids. Only CDR3 DNA is held: 39 bases, read in frame from base 1. These data are taken from a study of T cell responses to AZD1222 COVID-19 vaccine (dated by TCRdb to the early 2020s). Concerning the study at large: AZD1222 recipients whose second dose came at about 4 weeks and those whose second dose came at about 12 weeks were combined into one group, since spike-specific TCR depth and breadth did not differ between the two schedules. Enrollment into the trials was organized by age into subgroups of 18-55, 56-69 and 70-plus years, and those subgroups contained roughly 150, 30 and 60 TCR-sequenced participants, respectively. A total of 230 or so trial participants underwent TCR sequencing, of whom about 210 received two doses of AZD1222 and approximately 25 received two doses of the MenACWY control vaccine.

The sample's time point label, in plain terms: baseline before first vaccination. The vaccinee samples were drawn from two UK trials, COV001 and COV002, one of which was a single-blind randomized controlled phase 2/3 trial testing AZD1222 (ChAdOx1 nCoV-19) in healthy adults. Trial participant PBMC samples were collected at day 0 and day 28 after the second dose for TCRbeta chain sequencing. Here is what the overall study found, with its caveats: Because no day 14 peak-response samples were available, the repertoires could be characterized only after the peak T cell response. Participants were mostly white British, with more females than males. The authors suggested clonal diversity may have been underestimated. The 56-69-year group was small, and its depth increase did not reach significance, likely because of low power. Reportedly, almost half of the unique spike-specific TCRs recognized epitopes lying outside the regions that are mutated in the B.1.351 and B.1.1.7 variants. The whole spike protein was spanned by vaccine-associated CD4 TCRs, and dominant responses were seen in regions 160-218 and 743-854. After two AZD1222 doses, both the breadth and the depth of spike-specific TCRs were significantly higher than at day 0 and than in MenACWY recipients. Conclusions about previously exposed vaccinees are limited because only six or seven AZD1222 recipients were SARS-CoV-2 seropositive at baseline.

This TCR derives from an adult in good health. The sample was peripheral blood, taken on day 0 of AZD1222 vaccination. The sequence links TRBV30 to TRBJ2-3; the D gene cannot be named for sure. DNA sequence: TGTGCCTGGAGTGGAGTAAGCACAGATACGCAGTATTTT. This is translated as CAWSGVSTDTQYF.